Following are 20 T cell receptor beta chains from one sample sequenced in a study of T cell repertoires in cytomegalovirus infection. TCRdb re-analysed the reads in MiXCR, keeping a single row per CDR3 protein. The table includes some 200,000 distinct CDR3 sequences, roughly 34% detected once. No antigen has been identified for these receptors. Source: CD8+ T cells from cultured PBMCs, taken from culture after CMV antigen stimulation. These receptors originate from a human donor in good health (CMV status not recorded). Some clones in this sample may be carry-over from other donors' samples.

This clonotype is a singleton in its sample. The chain recombines TRBV15 with TRBJ1-1, with 7 bases that match TRBD1. The length of the CDR3 is 15 residues. V trimming: 5 bases; J trimming: 0 bases; junction bases outside the gene matches: 6. Germline V gene lookup returns CDR1 LNHNV and CDR2 YYDKDF (reference sequence). In DNA form, the CDR3 reads TGTGCCACCAGCCGTCTAGGACAGGTGAACACTGAAGCTTTCTTT. Amino acids: CATSRLGQVNTEAFF.

This clonotype was observed a few times. The rearrangement uses TRBV12-3 or TRBV12-4 and TRBJ2-2, with D uncertain. V dropped 2 bases and J dropped 4 bases, with 14 bases sitting between them. The length of the CDR3 is 16 residues. CDR3 residues: CASSLNSVWTTGELFF. The CDR3 bases are TGTGCCAGCAGTTTAAACAGCGTTTGGACCACCGGGGAGCTGTTTTTT.

The CDR3 region has the DNA TGTGCCAGCAGCTACCCGTCCGGGGTAGCGGGAGTCCCCAATGAGCAGTTCTTC. It codes for CASSYPSGVAGVPNEQFF. The chain links TRBV7-3 to TRBJ2-1, with 9 bases aligning to TRBD2. The length of the CDR3 is 18 residues. V was pared by 4 bases and J by 6 bases, with 16 bases of the junction left unmatched. The V gene's germline CDR1 is SGHTA and CDR2 FQGTGA.

The V and J genes are TRBV6-1 and TRBJ2-7, with 8 bases fitting TRBD1. V was pared by 1 base and J by 2 bases, with 1 base of the junction left unmatched. Germline V CDR1 and CDR2: MNHNS, SASEGT. The CDR3 totals 14 residues. DNA of the CDR3: TGTGCCAGCAGTGAAGGACAGGGGACCTACGAGCAGTACTTC. It specifies CASSEGQGTYEQYF.

V is TRBV5-4 and J is TRBJ2-1, with 8 bases aligning to TRBD2. This CDR3 is 12 amino acids long. Per the germline V gene, CDR1 is SGHNT and CDR2 is YYREEE (reference sequence). J gave up 9 bases and V 4 bases, and 3 bases lay outside the gene matches. CDR3 sequence reads: CASSPGGGEQFF. The CDR3 DNA is TGTGCCAGCAGCCCGGGGGGGGGTGAGCAGTTCTTC.

The genes are TRBV19 and TRBJ2-1; D gene uncertain. The CDR3 loop spans 14 amino acids. Trimming shortened V by 2 bases and J by 4 bases, and 9 bases separated the two germline ends. The germline V gene has CDR1 LNHDA and CDR2 SQIVND (reference sequence). Here the CDR3 reads CASSIRAEYNEQFF. CDR3 DNA: TGTGCCAGTAGTATAAGGGCGGAATACAATGAGCAGTTCTTC.

The chain carries TRBV7-9 and TRBJ1-5; possible D gene TRBD1, 5 bases. The CDR3 runs 15 residues. The V end lost 4 bases, the J end lost 1 base, and 11 bases lay between the germline ends. Per the germline V gene, CDR1 is SEHNR and CDR2 is FQNEAQ (reference sequence). CDR3 sequence: CASSWGLGSNQPQHF. The DNA for the CDR3 is TGTGCCAGCAGCTGGGGCTTAGGAAGCAATCAGCCCCAGCATTTT.

This clonotype was found many times. This chain's CDR3 is CASSLVVRGGRAQYF. The CDR3 region has the DNA TGTGCCAGCAGCTTAGTTGTGCGGGGGGGCAGGGCCCAGTACTTC. V usage is TRBV7-2 and J usage is TRBJ2-5, with 9 bases that match TRBD2. The V gene end was trimmed by 1 base and the J gene end by 9 bases; junction bases not matched to a gene: 9. The CDR3 extends over 15 amino acids. CDR1 and CDR2 (germline): SGHTA, FQGNSA.

V and J are TRBV6-6 and TRBJ2-4; 7 nucleotides match TRBD1. The CDR3 spans 18 residues. The germline gives CDR1 MNHNY, CDR2 SVGAGI (reference sequence). J gave up 2 bases and V 0 bases, and 10 bases lay outside the gene matches. This CDR3 reads CASSYSRQGNPSKNIQYF. For the CDR3, the DNA is TGTGCCAGCAGTTACTCGCGACAGGGTAATCCGTCCAAAAACATTCAGTACTTC.

This clonotype was seen more than once but under ten times. The chain carries TRBV7-9 and TRBJ2-1, with a possible D match to TRBD1 (6 bases). The V end lost 3 bases, the J end lost 4 bases, and 13 bases lay between the germline ends. Germline V gives CDR1 SEHNR, CDR2 FQNEAQ (reference sequence). The CDR3 covers 15 residues. In DNA form, the CDR3 reads TGTGCCAGCAGCTTTACAGGGTTTCCTTACAATGAGCAGTTCTTC. It is translated as CASSFTGFPYNEQFF.

The chain uses TRBV20-1 and TRBJ1-2; D possibly corresponds to TRBD1 (6 bases). Trimming took 0 bases from V and 7 from J, leaving 15 bases between them. The CDR3 consists of 14 residues. Germline V lookup: CDR1 DFQATT, CDR2 SNEGSKA (reference sequence). This chain's CDR3 is CSAREGRGTGGYTF. The CDR3 coding sequence is TGCAGTGCTAGAGAGGGCAGGGGCACAGGTGGCTACACCTTC.

This clonotype has only a few counts. The J gene is TRBJ1-1, the V gene TRBV11-2; D gene unclear. Germline CDR1 is SGHAT and CDR2 is FQNNGV. The CDR3 has 14 amino acids. With 0 bases removed from V and 4 bases from J, the gap between germline ends came to 9 bases. In nucleotides, the CDR3 is TGTGCCAGCAGCTTAGATCGGGAAATCACTGAAGCTTTCTTT. Amino acids: CASSLDREITEAFF.

In the case of this clonotype: This sequence may be a read error, since a much larger clone differs from it by one base. The chain links TRBV5-3 to TRBJ2-1; D is perhaps TRBD1 or TRBD2 (5 bases each). TRBV5-3 is flagged as an ORF with uncertain function. CDR3 length equals 16 residues. Written as DNA, the CDR3 is TGTGCCAGCAGCTTGGTTGGGGCTAGCCTGTACGATGAGCAGTTCTTC. Protein sequence: CASSLVGASLYDEQFF.

This clonotype was observed a handful of times. This chain links TRBV10-3 with TRBJ2-1; 10 positions match TRBD2. CDR3 length: 16 amino acids. V was pared by 6 bases and J by 0 bases, with 5 bases of the junction left unmatched. Per germline, CDR1 ENHRY and CDR2 SYGVKD. The chain's CDR3 is CAIRTLAGSSYNEQFF. CDR3 nucleotides: TGTGCCATCAGGACACTAGCGGGAAGCTCCTACAATGAGCAGTTCTTC.

This clonotype was observed a handful of times. The chain links TRBV5-6 to TRBJ2-3; 11 nucleotides agree with TRBD2. This CDR3 contains 15 residues. V gave up 1 base and J gave up 4 bases; unmatched junction bases: 2. From germline, CDR1 is SGHDT and CDR2 YYEEEE. CDR3 in amino acids: CASSLTSGGADTQYF. CDR3 coding DNA: TGTGCCAGCAGCTTGACTAGCGGGGGTGCAGATACGCAGTATTTT.

This rearrangement joins TRBV5-4 to TRBJ2-1; 11 bases fit TRBD2. Germline V gene data show CDR1 as SGHNT and CDR2 as YYREEE (reference sequence). CDR3 size: 17 residues. The trim removed 2 bases at V and 7 bases at J, leaving 11 bases unmatched. The CDR3 sequence: CASSLPSGGYPGNEQFF. In DNA, the CDR3 is TGTGCCAGCAGCTTACCTAGCGGGGGGTACCCGGGGAATGAGCAGTTCTTC.

There are a few counts of this clonotype. The gene calls are TRBV29-1 and TRBJ2-7, with D tentatively TRBD1 (5 bases). This CDR3 comprises 11 residues. Germline CDR1 SQVTM, CDR2 ANQGSEA. The V end lost 7 bases, the J end lost 1 base, and 8 bases lay between the germline ends. The CDR3 is CSGRGSYEQYF. The CDR3 nucleotides are TGCAGCGGTAGGGGTTCCTACGAGCAGTACTTC.

This clonotype was observed a handful of times. The chain uses TRBV7-9 and TRBJ1-1, with a tentative D call TRBD1 (6 bases). V lost 5 bases to trimming and J lost 10 bases, with 17 bases between them. The CDR3 runs 13 residues. Per the germline V gene, CDR1 is SEHNR and CDR2 is FQNEAQ (reference sequence). CDR3 DNA sequence: TGTGCCAGCAGCCGGACGACAGGCACGCGAGCTTTCTTT. Translating gives CASSRTTGTRAFF.

CDR3 sequence (DNA): TGTGCCAGCACCCTTGGGGCGGGAGGGCCATCAGATACGCAGTATTTT. Translation: CASTLGAGGPSDTQYF. This chain connects TRBV28 to TRBJ2-3; 9 bases line up with TRBD2. The CDR3 runs 16 residues. Germline V gives CDR1 MDHEN, CDR2 SYDVKM. The ends lost 7 bases at V and 4 bases at J; junction bases unmatched: 12.

In this sample, this clonotype turned up a few times. The rearrangement joins TRBV27 to TRBJ1-2; D is unclear. CDR3 size: 14 residues. The V and J ends lost 5 bases and 1 base respectively, with 11 bases between them. The germline gives CDR1 MNHEY, CDR2 SMNVEV (reference sequence). This chain's CDR3 is CASSLLGNNYGYTF. CDR3 coding DNA: TGTGCCAGCAGTCTTCTGGGTAATAACTATGGCTACACCTTC.